The T cell receptor (beta chain) under discussion was sequenced for a study of blood T cell repertoires in COVID-19. Looking at the study overall: Both acute and convalescent COVID-19 samples were obtained from the United States, Italy and Spain. In each case, the material was cDNA or gDNA derived from T cells, B-cell-depleted T cells, or PBMCs.

How the authors handled the data: Amplification of reference gene primers was used by the study to estimate nucleated cell counts. Produced via immunoSEQ multiplex PCR; TCRdb's table is partial and in-frame only. V and J calls and clone size are given by that table; D and trimming were obtained from the DNA. The table shows 150,000 to 200,000 clones, with 90% to 95% occurring only once. Germline V CDR1 and CDR2: MNHEY, SVGEGT. The CDR3 runs to 13 residues. Trimming pared 6 bases from V and 8 bases from J, leaving 16 bases between. This rearrangement joins TRBV6-2 or TRBV6-3 to TRBJ1-2, with unresolved D. Sequenced material: peripheral blood. This receptor was identified in a woman aged 45-59 years with acute or convalescent COVID-19. The CDR3 coding sequence is TGTGCCAGCAGCCTCTACTCTGCATCCGGCTACACCTTC. Protein product: CASSLYSASGYTF.